This T cell receptor beta chain was identified in a study of blood T cell repertoires in COVID-19. Study at large: Acute and convalescent COVID-19 specimens originated in the United States, Italy and Spain.

Data came from immunoSEQ multiplex PCR; TCRdb stores just in-frame clones and leaves some out. The sample carries approximately 200,000 clones, about 82% recorded once. Trimming removed 6 bases from V and 4 bases from J; junction bases left unmatched: 12. Germline CDR1 reads MNHEY; CDR2 reads SMNVEV (reference sequence). The CDR3 spans 15 residues. This study enrolled people aged about 18 to 100 from roughly 22 US geographic areas. Sequencing was carried out using PBMCs or T cells enriched from blood (not recorded which). The V call is TRBV27, the J call TRBJ2-7; 7 bases align to TRBD2. The receptor's source is a woman aged 25 to 39 who had recovered from COVID-19. For the CDR3, the DNA is TGTGCCAGCAGGGGGGGGTATGGAGCGGGGTACGAGCAGTACTTC. Its protein product is CASRGGYGAGYEQYF.